The 29 T cell receptor beta chains listed next were all sequenced from one sample in a study of blood T cell repertoires in COVID-19. Only in-frame clones appear in the TCRdb table, and some are missing; sequencing was by immunoSEQ multiplex PCR. This sample yields about 73,000 clones, of which approximately 83% are seen a single time; 2.5% belongs to the top ten. Input material: peripheral blood. The receptors originated from an elderly man with active or convalescent COVID-19.

This rearrangement joins TRBV9 to TRBJ2-3; 8 nucleotides match TRBD1. With V trimmed by 3 bases and J by 2 bases, 14 bases remained unmatched. Germline loops: CDR1 SGDLS, CDR2 YYNGEE. The CDR3 sequence is 18 residues long. CDR3 sequence reads: CASSATIFTGGYTDTQYF. The CDR3 DNA is TGTGCCAGCAGCGCTACCATTTTTACAGGGGGGTACACAGATACGCAGTATTTT.

V is TRBV5-5 and J is TRBJ2-2; no definite D call. The germline CDR1 and CDR2 sequences are SGHKS and YYEKEE (reference sequence). Trimming took off 0 bases at V and 0 bases at J, with 15 bases between the two ends. The CDR3 consists of 18 residues. The CDR3 sequence is CASSLGLAGPTNTGELFF. CDR3 in DNA: TGTGCCAGCAGCTTGGGGTTGGCAGGCCCGACGAACACCGGGGAGCTGTTTTTT.

The CDR3 sequence is CAIMRSDAGANVLTF. The CDR3 DNA is TGTGCCATCATGAGGTCTGACGCTGGGGCCAACGTCCTGACTTTC. The rearrangement joins TRBV6-5 to TRBJ2-6; D gene ambiguous. Germline CDR1 MNHEY, CDR2 SVGAGI. V lost 10 bases and J lost 2, with 15 bases in between. CDR3 length equals 15 residues.

This clone is a singleton in its sample. CDR3 DNA sequence: TGTGCCAGTAGCCTCGGGGGGGGCGCGGAGACCCAGTACTTC. The encoded protein is CASSLGGGAETQYF. V is TRBV19 and J is TRBJ2-5; 8 bases are a match to TRBD2. There are 14 residues in the CDR3. The germline V gene encodes CDR1 LNHDA and CDR2 SQIVND (reference sequence). J lost 5 bases, V lost 6 bases, and 8 bases had no gene match.

The CDR3 DNA reads as TGCGCCAGCAGCTTGGGCACTAGCGGGTACAATGAGCAGTTCTTC. This encodes CASSLGTSGYNEQFF. The chain has TRBV5-1 and TRBJ2-1; 9 bases match TRBD2. Trimming removed 0 bases from V and 4 bases from J; junction bases left unmatched: 2. This CDR3 comprises 15 residues. Germline-derived CDR1 and CDR2 are SGHRS and YFSETQ.

The chain carries TRBV5-1 and TRBJ1-2; 10 bases are a match to TRBD1. V lost 4 bases, J lost 5 bases, and 8 bases stayed unmatched. The CDR3 totals 15 residues. Germline CDR1 reads SGHRS; CDR2 reads YFSETQ. This CDR3 reads CASSLSTGGRYGYTF. The DNA of the CDR3 is TGCGCCAGCAGCCTGTCGACAGGGGGCCGTTATGGCTACACCTTC. The full variable domain, in which reference TRBV5-1 and TRBJ1-2 provide the parts outside the CDR3, is KAGVTQTPRYLIKTRGQQVTLSCSPISGHRSVSWYQQTPGQGLQFLFEYFSETQRNKGNFPGRFSGRQFSNSRSEMNVSTLELGDSALYLCASSLSTGGRYGYTFGSGTRLTVV.

V is TRBV7-2 and J is TRBJ2-3; TRBD2 matches 10 bases. The CDR3 runs to 16 residues. Germline assignment: CDR1 SGHTA and CDR2 FQGNSA. Trimming cost V 1 base and J 5 bases; bases outside gene matches: 6. CDR3 DNA sequence: TGTGCCAGCAGCTTAGGGCTAGCGGGAGAAGGAGATACGCAGTATTTT. Translation gives CASSLGLAGEGDTQYF.

The rearrangement uses TRBV19 and TRBJ2-5, with D tentatively TRBD1 (7 bases). The CDR3 sequence is 15 residues long. CDR1 is LNHDA and CDR2 is SQIVND in the germline V gene (reference sequence). The V and J ends lost 4 bases and 2 bases respectively, with 14 bases between them. CDR3 in amino acids: CASSTGGGRQETQYF. DNA for the CDR3: TGTGCCAGTAGTACAGGGGGAGGTAGACAAGAGACCCAGTACTTC.

This rearrangement joins TRBV9 to TRBJ1-4; 7 nucleotides match TRBD1. The CDR3 totals 15 residues. With 0 bases clipped from V and 6 bases from J, the junction kept 5 bases outside the gene matches. Looked up from germline, CDR1 is SGDLS and CDR2 is YYNGEE. The CDR3 here is CASSVVGQGDEKLFF. CDR3 bases: TGTGCCAGCAGCGTAGTTGGGCAGGGGGATGAAAAACTGTTTTTT.

This clone was seen once. The chain employs TRBV5-1 and TRBJ2-7; 10 bases are a match to TRBD2. The CDR3 is made up of 13 amino acids. Germline CDR1 reads SGHRS; CDR2 reads YFSETQ. V lost 4 bases and J lost 6; bases outside the gene matches: 4. The CDR3 sequence is CASSPTSGVEQYF. The CDR3 DNA reads TGCGCCAGCAGCCCAACTAGCGGGGTCGAGCAGTACTTC.

The chain recombines TRBV10-3 with TRBJ2-5; 10 positions match TRBD1. CDR1 is ENHRY, CDR2 SYGVKD, per germline. The CDR3 runs to 13 residues. Losses at the gene ends were 5 bases for V and 4 bases for J; bases not matched to a gene: 1. The CDR3 nucleotides are TGTGCCATCAGTTGGACAGGGGGAGAGACCCAGTACTTC. Protein: CAISWTGGETQYF.

The rearrangement links TRBV29-1 to TRBJ2-7, with 8 bases that match TRBD1. The CDR3 is 15 residues long. The germline V gene encodes CDR1 SQVTM and CDR2 ANQGSEA. Unmatched junction bases numbered 13, after V lost 7 bases and J lost 2 bases. The CDR3 here is CSAGGRTGGTYEQYF. The CDR3 DNA follows: TGCAGCGCCGGGGGCCGAACAGGGGGGACCTACGAGCAGTACTTC.

The chain uses TRBV25-1 and TRBJ1-5; 7 positions agree with TRBD1. The CDR3 has 14 amino acids. V trimming: 5 bases; J trimming: 2 bases; junction bases outside the gene matches: 3. The germline CDR1 and CDR2 sequences are MGHDK and SYGVNS. CDR3 residues: CASSSQGRNQPQHF. Here the CDR3 DNA reads TGTGCCAGCAGTTCACAGGGGCGCAATCAGCCCCAGCATTTT.

This chain joins TRBV5-8 and TRBJ1-5; TRBD1 might be the D (6 bases). This CDR3 spans 15 amino acids. The ends were cut back, 2 bases at V and 7 bases at J, with 16 bases in the middle. Germline V gives CDR1 SGHTS, CDR2 YDEGEE. The CDR3 nucleotides read TGTGCCAGCAGCTTTAACCAGATACAGGGCCAGCCCCAGCATTTT. It encodes CASSFNQIQGQPQHF.

The rearrangement links TRBV6-5 to TRBJ1-4; 10 positions match TRBD1. Trimming removed 2 bases from V and 14 bases from J; junction bases left unmatched: 8. The CDR3 spans 14 residues. Germline CDR1 and CDR2: MNHEY and SVGAGI. The CDR3: CASSYTGTGERLFF. The CDR3 DNA follows: TGTGCCAGCAGTTACACCGGGACAGGGGAGAGGCTGTTTTTT.

The chain joins TRBV30 to TRBJ2-3, with a possible D match to TRBD1 (6 bases). The CDR3 totals 15 residues. With 0 bases removed from V and 3 bases from J, the gap between germline ends came to 13 bases. Germline V gene lookup returns CDR1 GTSNPN and CDR2 SVGIG (reference sequence). CDR3 coding DNA: TGTGCCTGGAGTGTAAGGGCAGGGGCAACAGATACGCAGTATTTT. Translating gives CAWSVRAGATDTQYF.

The CDR3 loop reads CASSPLTDSYNEQFF. The CDR3 DNA is TGTGCCAGCAGCCCCCTTACAGACTCCTACAATGAGCAGTTCTTC. The chain carries TRBV3-1 (or the pseudogene TRBV3-2) and TRBJ2-1; D gene ambiguous. There are 15 residues in the CDR3. The V and J ends lost 4 bases and 0 bases respectively, with 10 bases between them. Looked up from germline, CDR1 is LGHDT and CDR2 is YNNKEL (reference sequence).

The V gene is TRBV2, the J gene TRBJ2-1; D is unclear. V lost 7 bases to trimming and J lost 4 bases, with 5 bases between them. Per germline, CDR1 SNHLY and CDR2 FYNNEI. CDR3 length equals 11 residues. This CDR3 reads CASTFYNEQFF. CDR3 DNA: TGTGCCAGCACCTTTTACAATGAGCAGTTCTTC.

The CDR3 spells CASSQVHRDPYEQYF. The DNA for the CDR3 is TGTGCCAGCAGCCAAGTTCACAGGGACCCCTACGAGCAGTACTTC. This chain uses TRBV4-2 with TRBJ2-7; TRBD1 is a possible D gene (6 bases). Per the germline V gene, CDR1 is LGHNA and CDR2 is YNFKEQ. The CDR3 has 15 amino acids. V lost 1 base and J 2 bases, leaving 12 bases between the germline ends.

This chain joins TRBV27 and TRBJ2-2; 10 bases align to TRBD1. CDR3 length equals 15 residues. The germline CDR1 and CDR2 sequences are MNHEY and SMNVEV (reference sequence). After removal of 8 bases from V and 7 bases from J, the junction contained 10 bases not matched to a gene. CDR3 loop: CASQAGTGVFGELFF. In DNA, the CDR3 is TGTGCCAGCCAGGCCGGGACAGGGGTTTTCGGGGAGCTGTTTTTT.

This clone was seen once. The chain recombines TRBV4-2 with TRBJ1-1; 8 positions agree with TRBD1. CDR3 length: 15 residues. CDR1 and CDR2 (germline): LGHNA, YNFKEQ. Germline trimming cut 3 bases from V and 4 bases from J; bases unmatched to any gene: 7. The CDR3 DNA reads as TGTGCCAGCAGCCAGCCCGGGACAGGAAGCACTGAAGCTTTCTTT. It codes for CASSQPGTGSTEAFF.

This clone was seen a handful of times. The chain is built from TRBV5-4 and TRBJ1-1, with D perhaps TRBD1 (6 bases). Trimming cost V 4 bases and J 11 bases, with 18 bases left between them. The CDR3 totals 13 residues. The germline CDR1 and CDR2 sequences are SGHNT and YYREEE (reference sequence). The CDR3 DNA follows: TGTGCCAGCAGCCCCCGGGACACGGGCGAGGCTTTCTTT. Translating gives CASSPRDTGEAFF.

The chain uses TRBV11-2 and TRBJ2-2, with D tentatively TRBD2 (5 bases). CDR3 length equals 14 residues. Trimming took 7 bases from V and 2 from J, leaving 11 bases between them. CDR1 is SGHAT, CDR2 FQNNGV, per germline. CDR3 DNA sequence: TGTGCCAGCAAGGCTAGCACAAACACCGGGGAGCTGTTTTTT. Amino acid sequence: CASKASTNTGELFF.

This chain uses TRBV19 with TRBJ2-3; perhaps TRBD2 as D (6 bases). Germline assignment: CDR1 LNHDA and CDR2 SQIVND (reference sequence). The CDR3 is 15 amino acids. Trimming left V 3 bases short and J 0 bases short, with 10 bases between. CDR3 in amino acids: CASSIGGTSTDTQYF. CDR3 in DNA: TGTGCCAGTAGTATTGGGGGGACTAGCACAGATACGCAGTATTTT.

The J gene is TRBJ1-2, the V gene TRBV5-1, with D unresolved. This CDR3 contains 13 residues. Trimming removed 0 bases at V and 2 bases at J, with 5 bases between. The germline CDR1 and CDR2 sequences are SGHRS and YFSETQ. The CDR3 loop reads CASSLARNYGYTF. CDR3 nucleotides: TGCGCCAGCAGCTTGGCCAGGAACTATGGCTACACCTTC.

J is TRBJ2-2 and V is TRBV3-1 (or the pseudogene TRBV3-2), with TRBD2 as a possible D gene (7 bases). The V end lost 6 bases, the J end lost 1 base, and 15 bases lay between the germline ends. Germline-derived CDR1 and CDR2 are LGHDT and YNNKEL (reference sequence). The CDR3 extends over 16 amino acids. The CDR3 DNA reads TGTGCCAGCAGGAAAACAGCGGGACAGAACACCGGGGAGCTGTTTTTT. This translates into CASRKTAGQNTGELFF.

This sequence joins TRBV11-2 and TRBJ2-3; possible D gene TRBD1, 5 bases. The CDR3 spans 14 residues. Germline CDR1 is SGHAT and CDR2 is FQNNGV. The ends were cut back, 1 base at V and 4 bases at J, with 9 bases in the middle. CDR3: CASSLGRGPDTQYF. CDR3 nucleotide sequence: TGTGCCAGCAGCTTAGGAAGGGGTCCAGATACGCAGTATTTT.

The gene calls are TRBV2 and TRBJ2-2, with 11 bases matching TRBD2. This CDR3 has 17 amino acids. The junction had 9 bases not matched to a gene; V was cut back by 5 bases and J by 4 bases. Per germline, CDR1 SNHLY and CDR2 FYNNEI. The CDR3 sequence is CASSYIGTSGGTGELFF. The DNA of the CDR3 is TGTGCCAGCAGTTACATCGGGACTAGCGGAGGCACCGGGGAGCTGTTTTTT.

The genes are TRBV24-1 and TRBJ2-3, with 7 bases identical to TRBD2. After removal of 7 bases from V and 6 bases from J, the junction contained 9 bases not matched to a gene. The CDR3 contains 14 residues. Germline-derived CDR1 and CDR2 are KGHDR and SFDVKD. The CDR3 coding sequence is TGTGCCACCAGCGGGGCCTCTAGCGGCGATACGCAGTATTTT. Translated: CATSGASSGDTQYF.